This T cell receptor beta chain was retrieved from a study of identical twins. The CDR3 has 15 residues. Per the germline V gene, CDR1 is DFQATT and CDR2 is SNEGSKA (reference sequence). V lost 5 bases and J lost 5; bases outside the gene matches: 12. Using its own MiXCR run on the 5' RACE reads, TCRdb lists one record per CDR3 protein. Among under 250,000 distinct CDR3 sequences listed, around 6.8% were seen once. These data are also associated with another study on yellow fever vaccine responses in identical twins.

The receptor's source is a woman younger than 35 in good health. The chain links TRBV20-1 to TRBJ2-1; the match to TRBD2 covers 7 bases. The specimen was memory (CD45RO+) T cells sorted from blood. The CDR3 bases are TGCAGTGCTTCATTCGACGGGAGGCCTGACAATGAGCAGTTCTTC. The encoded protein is CSASFDGRPDNEQFF.